This T cell receptor (beta chain) was recorded in a study of shared T cell receptors in the human thymus. Some clones are missing from TCRdb's copy, which holds only in-frame ones; the method was immunoSEQ multiplex PCR. The top ten clones hold roughly 0.0094% of a sample with more than 550,000 clones, 87% of them seen once. Trimming pared 5 bases from V and 1 base from J, leaving 15 bases between. Germline V gene lookup returns CDR1 SGHTA and CDR2 FQGNSA. This CDR3 comprises 15 residues. These data also formed part of another study, on human thymus T cells.

V gene TRBV7-2 combines with J gene TRBJ2-7; TRBD1 might be the D (5 bases). The source of this sequence is a boy younger than two with a congenital heart defect. Sequencing was done on a sample of thymocytes. CDR3 protein: CASSPRRQGSYEQYF. CDR3 DNA sequence: TGTGCCAGCAGCCCTCGGCGGCAGGGATCCTACGAGCAGTACTTC.